Listed below are T cell receptor beta chains from one sample, sequenced in a study of cytomegalovirus exposure and HLA in healthy donors. Libraries were prepared by immunoSEQ multiplex PCR; TCRdb keeps only in-frame clonotypes and omits some of them. The data contain 150,000 to 200,000 clones, about 85% of them singletons. The sample taken for sequencing was PBMCs. The receptors were sampled from a man aged 18 to 29 in good health and CMV-seropositive. CDR3s include the opening cysteine and the closing phenylalanine or tryptophan. The D gene is left open where the match is weak. Clone size is not always given. Where it is, it says once, few, many or a class for expanded clones.

>.|.|TRBJ2-5|16|TRBV11-3
TGTGCCAGCAGCAGGCTAGGCGGGGGCCCCGGGGAGACCCAGTACTTC
CASSRLGGGPGETQYF
>.|TRBD1|TRBJ1-1|14|TRBV6-5
TGTGCCAGCAGCACCGGGACAGAAGGACTGGGAGCTTTCTTT
CASSTGTEGLGAFF
>few|.|TRBJ1-5|12|TRBV6-6
TGTGCCAGCTCAGGGGTCAATCAGCCCCAGCATTTT
CASSGVNQPQHF
>.|TRBD1|TRBJ1-1|12|TRBV6-5
TGTGCCAGCAGTGACAGGGGGCCTGCCTCTTTCTTT
CASSDRGPASFF
>.|.|TRBJ2-3|16|TRBV7-7
TGTGCTAGCAGCTTAGGGGTCAAGGCGGGCACAGATACGCAGTATTTT
CASSLGVKAGTDTQYF
>.|.|TRBJ2-7|13|TRBV18
TGTGCCAGCTCACCACCGCCGGGTTACGAGCAGTACTTC
CASSPPPGYEQYF
>.|TRBD2|TRBJ2-5|15|TRBV9
TGTGCCAGCAGCGTAGCGCTTAGCGGGGGGGAGACCCAGTACTTC
CASSVALSGGETQYF
>.|TRBD1|TRBJ1-2|14|TRBV19
TGTGCCAGTAGTATTACAGGGGCCGCCGGTGGCTACACCTTC
CASSITGAAGGYTF
>.|TRBD1|TRBJ1-5|15|TRBV18
TGTGCCAGCTCACCAGGGACAGGTTGGGATCAGCCCCAGCATTTT
CASSPGTGWDQPQHF
>.|TRBD1|TRBJ2-1|14|TRBV10-3
TGTGCCATCAGCGGACAGGGGGAGAGTCGGGAGCAGTTCTTC
CAISGQGESREQFF
>.|.|TRBJ1-6|17|TRBV9
TGTGCCAGCAGCGTTCTACCGGTGAGCTCCTATAATTCACCCCTCCACTTT
CASSVLPVSSYNSPLHF
>.|.|TRBJ2-7|15|TRBV6-1
TGTGCCAGCAGTGAGGTTCGACAGGCGAGCTACGAGCAGTACTTC
CASSEVRQASYEQYF
>.|.|TRBJ1-1|13|TRBV5-1
TGCGCCAGCAGCTTGGTAGCGGGCACTGAAGCTTTCTTT
CASSLVAGTEAFF